This is a list of T cell receptor beta chains from one sample in a study of T cells in Graves' hyperthyroidism and ophthalmopathy. TCRdb analysed the multiplex PCR reads with MiXCR anew, one entry per CDR3 protein. The sample lists 350,000 or so distinct CDR3 sequences; 21% were seen once. The source material was blood. The receptors were gathered from a woman aged 50 to 60 with Graves' hyperthyroidism. Both conserved end residues are trimmed from each CDR3. Only some rows state a clone size, as once, few, many or a class for expanded clones.

j_call clone_size v_call cdr3_aa
TRBJ2-2 . TRBV19 ASGSGTRIPGELF
TRBJ2-1 . TRBV7-2 ASSSWREGNEQF
TRBJ2-3 many TRBV10-1 ASSGGRGLSADTQY
TRBJ1-2 many TRBV5-6 ASSLGDRGNYGYT
TRBJ1-5 . TRBV7-2 ASSLTGQVNQPQH
TRBJ1-2 many TRBV6-1 ASSQRQGQRAGGYGYT
TRBJ1-3 few TRBV2 ASSRYKGNTIY
TRBJ2-7 . TRBV10-3 AISGTGTYEQY
TRBJ1-5 many TRBV18 ASSLGQGAQPQH
TRBJ1-1 many TRBV5-1 ASSRRGESMNTEAF
TRBJ2-3 many TRBV12-3/TRBV12-4 ASSKQGTDTQY
TRBJ2-7 many TRBV7-8 ASSSLRLLGQTYYEQY
TRBJ1-2 . TRBV19 ASSTTGPYYGYT
TRBJ1-4 many TRBV5-1 ASSLSILPGGGKKLF
TRBJ2-1 . TRBV7-2 ASSITSEPYNEQF
TRBJ2-7 many TRBV20-1 SASKAGGFYEQY
TRBJ1-1 . TRBV2 ASSRGGVAF
TRBJ2-7 many TRBV28 ASSLSAGPKSEQY
TRBJ2-3 . TRBV3-1 ASALGDGGGDTQY
TRBJ1-1 many TRBV5-1 ASSWTGLNTEAF
TRBJ2-2 . TRBV12-5 ASGTIIVGELF
TRBJ1-2 . TRBV10-1 ASSDTGYGYT
TRBJ2-3 many TRBV12-3/TRBV12-4 ASSTLATTQY
TRBJ2-1 few TRBV7-3 ASSLSGIRTNEQF
TRBJ2-2 few TRBV6-2/TRBV6-3 ASRTGTSGTGELF
TRBJ2-3 many TRBV11-2 ASSPQEIHSGDTDTQY
TRBJ1-1 many TRBV5-1 ASSLAGGTMNTEAF
TRBJ2-3 . TRBV27 ASSLSPNKRDTQY
TRBJ1-3 . TRBV7-6 ASSRGLGLTGNTIY
TRBJ1-5 many TRBV7-2 ASSLGPQPQH
TRBJ1-1 . TRBV20-1 SARESGTGATEAF
TRBJ1-5 . TRBV15 ATSRDYSNQPQH
TRBJ1-2 . TRBV18 ASSPRQGVELYGYT
TRBJ2-2 few TRBV3-1 ASSHGTANTGELF